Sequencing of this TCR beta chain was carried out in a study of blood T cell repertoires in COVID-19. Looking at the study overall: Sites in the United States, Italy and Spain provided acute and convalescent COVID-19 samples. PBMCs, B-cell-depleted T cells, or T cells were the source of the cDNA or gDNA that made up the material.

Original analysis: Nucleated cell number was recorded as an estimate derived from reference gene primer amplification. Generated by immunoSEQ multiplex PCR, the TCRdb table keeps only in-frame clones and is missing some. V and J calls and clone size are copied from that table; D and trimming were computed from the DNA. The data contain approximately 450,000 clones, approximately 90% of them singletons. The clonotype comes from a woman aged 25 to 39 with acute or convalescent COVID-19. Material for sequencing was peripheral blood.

This CDR3 reads CASSYSGSAGETQYF. The DNA of the CDR3 is TGTGCCAGCAGTTACTCAGGATCGGCGGGGGAGACCCAGTACTTC. The V gene is TRBV6-5, the J gene TRBJ2-5, with a tentative D call TRBD2 (6 bases). CDR3 size: 15 residues. Trimming removed 0 bases from V and 5 bases from J, with 13 bases in between. Per the germline V gene, CDR1 is MNHEY and CDR2 is SVGAGI.